The clone carrying this T cell receptor beta chain was detected many times. With iRepertoire HTBI primers and Arm-PCR of CDR3 regions, TCR beta libraries were built. Each CDR3 protein gets one entry after TCRdb re-called the multiplex PCR reads with MiXCR. Of around 360,000 distinct CDR3 sequences in the sample, roughly 15% are singletons; the top ten hold 20% to 25%. This sample is part of a study of regulatory T cells in long-lasting Graves disease. Germline V gene sequence: CDR1 MNHEY, CDR2 SMNVEV (reference sequence). Trimming took 6 bases from V and 6 from J; bases not matched to a gene: 10. This CDR3 comprises 15 residues. Time point indicated: newly diagnosed GD, antithyroid drugs for less than 3 months. Generation of the TCR library employed RNA extracted from PBMCs. The same sample was also studied in work on T cells in Graves' hyperthyroidism and ophthalmopathy. Per that study: In patients aged 18 to 65, hyperthyroidism was newly diagnosed, with duration under 2 months. TCR CDR3 underwent first-round RT-PCR with the HTBI primer set.

Sequencing was performed on peripheral blood mononuclear cells (PBMCs), taken at new diagnosis, from a patient treated with antithyroid drugs. The V gene is TRBV27, the J gene TRBJ2-3; 9 bases fit TRBD2. The source of this sequence is a young woman with Graves disease. The CDR3 DNA is TGTGCCAGCAGCACATGGGGACTAGCCCGGGATACGCAGTATTTT. Amino acids: CASSTWGLARDTQYF.